Listed below are T cell receptor beta chains from one sample, sequenced in a study of blood T cells in healthy people across ages. TCRdb itself ran the 5' RACE reads through MiXCR, one entry per CDR3 protein. The profile shows approximately 900,000 distinct CDR3 sequences, approximately 49% of them singletons. Sequenced: blood. All receptors come from a man in his thirties or forties in good health. Each CDR3 is given with its conserved first and last residue. D genes are given only for firm matches. Some rows have no size entry. The others give once, few or many, or a class for an expanded clone.

v_gene: TRBV27; j_gene: TRBJ2-5; d_gene: -; abundance: -; CDR3nt: TGTGCCAGCAGTAGGAGGTCAGATGAACAAGAGACCCAGTACTTC; CDR3aa: CASSRRSDEQETQYF
v_gene: TRBV12-3/TRBV12-4; j_gene: TRBJ2-1; d_gene: -; abundance: many; CDR3nt: TGTGCCAGCAGCTTGGGCCACGGTAACAATGAGCAGTTCTTC; CDR3aa: CASSLGHGNNEQFF
v_gene: TRBV5-1; j_gene: TRBJ2-6; d_gene: -; abundance: -; CDR3nt: TGCGCCAGCAGCGCCCGCGACAGGTTATACTCTGGGGCCAACGTCCTGACTTTC; CDR3aa: CASSARDRLYSGANVLTF
v_gene: TRBV6-1; j_gene: TRBJ2-7; d_gene: -; abundance: -; CDR3nt: TGTGCCAGCAGCGTAACCAGGGGCGACGAGCAGTACTTC; CDR3aa: CASSVTRGDEQYF
v_gene: TRBV6-1; j_gene: TRBJ1-2; d_gene: TRBD1; abundance: -; CDR3nt: TGTGCCAGCGAATCTTCGGAACAGGGGGACTATGGCTACACCTTC; CDR3aa: CASESSEQGDYGYTF
v_gene: TRBV28; j_gene: TRBJ2-3; d_gene: -; abundance: once; CDR3nt: TGTGCCAGCAGACCCCCACTTGGTCGGGGCACAGATACGCAGTATTTT; CDR3aa: CASRPPLGRGTDTQYF
v_gene: TRBV6-5; j_gene: TRBJ1-1; d_gene: TRBD1; abundance: -; CDR3nt: TGTGCCAGCAGTGACAGGGGCCCCACTGAAGCTTTCTTT; CDR3aa: CASSDRGPTEAFF
v_gene: TRBV6-5; j_gene: TRBJ2-6; d_gene: -; abundance: many; CDR3nt: TGTGCCAGCAGTTACTCGGAAGGGTCGGGGGCCAACGTCCTGACTTTC; CDR3aa: CASSYSEGSGANVLTF
v_gene: TRBV3-1; j_gene: TRBJ2-3; d_gene: TRBD2; abundance: once; CDR3nt: TGTGCCAGCAGCCAAGATCAAGGACTAGTGGGGGGGGGTACGCAGTATTTT; CDR3aa: CASSQDQGLVGGGTQYF
v_gene: TRBV27; j_gene: TRBJ2-1; d_gene: TRBD1; abundance: few; CDR3nt: TGTGCCAGCAGTTTATTACTTCGGACAGGGGGCTGGGGTTCCTACAATGAGCAGTTCTTC; CDR3aa: CASSLLLRTGGWGSYNEQFF
v_gene: TRBV28; j_gene: TRBJ2-5; d_gene: -; abundance: -; CDR3nt: TGTGCCAGCACCTCGACGGACGAGCGGTACTTC; CDR3aa: CASTSTDERYF
v_gene: TRBV13; j_gene: TRBJ2-5; d_gene: -; abundance: -; CDR3nt: TGTGCCAGCAGCTTAATAACGGGGCCCACCCAAGAGACCCAGTACTTC; CDR3aa: CASSLITGPTQETQYF
v_gene: TRBV10-3; j_gene: TRBJ2-1; d_gene: -; abundance: -; CDR3nt: TGTGCCATCAGCATAGCGGAGAATGAGCAGTTCTTC; CDR3aa: CAISIAENEQFF
v_gene: TRBV11-3; j_gene: TRBJ2-7; d_gene: TRBD1; abundance: -; CDR3nt: TGTGCCAGCAGCCCATGGACAGGGGTCGAGCAGTACTTC; CDR3aa: CASSPWTGVEQYF
v_gene: TRBV12-3/TRBV12-4; j_gene: TRBJ1-5; d_gene: -; abundance: -; CDR3nt: TGTGCCAGCAGGGCGGGTCTAGAGAATCAGCCCCAGCATTTT; CDR3aa: CASRAGLENQPQHF
v_gene: TRBV24-1; j_gene: TRBJ2-1; d_gene: -; abundance: few; CDR3nt: TGTGCCACCAGTGATTTCAGGGGATGGGAGCAGTTCTTC; CDR3aa: CATSDFRGWEQFF
v_gene: TRBV20-1; j_gene: TRBJ2-7; d_gene: -; abundance: few; CDR3nt: TGCAGTGCTAGAGGGATTGGTGACAGTAATAACTACGAGCAGTACTTC; CDR3aa: CSARGIGDSNNYEQYF
v_gene: TRBV29-1; j_gene: TRBJ2-7; d_gene: -; abundance: -; CDR3nt: TGCAGGGGGGGTGGGGGGAGAGTTCTTTCCTACGAGCAGTACTTC; CDR3aa: CRGGGGRVLSYEQYF
v_gene: TRBV20-1; j_gene: TRBJ2-5; d_gene: TRBD2; abundance: few; CDR3nt: TGCAGTGCTAGAAAAGAGCGGGGGGGCTTCCAAGAGACCCAGTACTTC; CDR3aa: CSARKERGGFQETQYF
v_gene: TRBV10-3; j_gene: TRBJ2-3; d_gene: TRBD2; abundance: -; CDR3nt: TGTGCCATCAGTGAGTCGCTAGCGGGAGGGGCTAGCACAGATACGCAGTATTTT; CDR3aa: CAISESLAGGASTDTQYF
v_gene: TRBV5-5; j_gene: TRBJ1-4; d_gene: -; abundance: -; CDR3nt: TGTGCCAGCAGCTCTATGGGCGAAAAACTGTTTTTT; CDR3aa: CASSSMGEKLFF
v_gene: TRBV11-2; j_gene: TRBJ2-3; d_gene: -; abundance: -; CDR3nt: TGTGCCAGCAGTACGTCACCCAGGGGAAGCACAGATACGCAGTATTTT; CDR3aa: CASSTSPRGSTDTQYF
v_gene: TRBV27; j_gene: TRBJ2-6; d_gene: -; abundance: -; CDR3nt: TGTGCCAGCAGTTTTAGGTTCTCGAGGGTTGCCCCCTCTGGGGCCAACGTCCTGACTTTC; CDR3aa: CASSFRFSRVAPSGANVLTF
v_gene: TRBV7-9; j_gene: TRBJ2-7; d_gene: -; abundance: many; CDR3nt: TGTGCCAGCAGCCCGACAGGTTCCTACGAGCAGTACTTC; CDR3aa: CASSPTGSYEQYF
v_gene: TRBV6-1; j_gene: TRBJ1-1; d_gene: -; abundance: -; CDR3nt: TGTGCCAGCAGTGAAAGAACGAGGACTGAAGCTTTCTTT; CDR3aa: CASSERTRTEAFF
v_gene: TRBV5-6; j_gene: TRBJ2-3; d_gene: TRBD1; abundance: -; CDR3nt: TGTGCCAGCAGCTCTGCTCGGGACAGCCTCACAGATACGCAGTATTTT; CDR3aa: CASSSARDSLTDTQYF
v_gene: TRBV20-1; j_gene: TRBJ2-2; d_gene: TRBD2; abundance: -; CDR3nt: TGCAGTGCCCTCATCCTTGGCAGTCCTACGGGAGGGCTGTTTTTT; CDR3aa: CSALILGSPTGGLFF
v_gene: TRBV5-1; j_gene: TRBJ2-3; d_gene: -; abundance: -; CDR3nt: TGCGCCAGCAGCTTGGAAGGACAGTCACTCACAGATACGCAGTATTTT; CDR3aa: CASSLEGQSLTDTQYF
v_gene: TRBV20-1; j_gene: TRBJ2-4; d_gene: -; abundance: -; CDR3nt: TGCAGTGCTAGAGGGCTAGCGAGGGGCAAAAACATTCAGTACTTC; CDR3aa: CSARGLARGKNIQYF
v_gene: TRBV7-2; j_gene: TRBJ2-1; d_gene: -; abundance: -; CDR3nt: TGTGCCAGCAGCTTCTCACTTCCGTACAATGAGCAGTTCTTC; CDR3aa: CASSFSLPYNEQFF
v_gene: TRBV27; j_gene: TRBJ2-5; d_gene: -; abundance: -; CDR3nt: TGTGCCAGCACCAAATCTGGCATCGCAGAGACCCAGTACTTC; CDR3aa: CASTKSGIAETQYF
v_gene: TRBV24-1; j_gene: TRBJ2-1; d_gene: -; abundance: -; CDR3nt: TGTGCCACCGGCGACCCATCCTACGGACAAAAACAACACAATGAGCAGTTCTTC; CDR3aa: CATGDPSYGQKQHNEQFF
v_gene: TRBV29-1; j_gene: TRBJ2-6; d_gene: -; abundance: many; CDR3nt: TGCAGCGTGCGTGTCGGGGCCAACGTCCTGACTTTC; CDR3aa: CSVRVGANVLTF
v_gene: TRBV4-1; j_gene: TRBJ2-5; d_gene: -; abundance: few; CDR3nt: TGCGCCAGCAGCCAGGGCAGACCCCAAGAGACCCAGTACTTC; CDR3aa: CASSQGRPQETQYF
v_gene: TRBV19; j_gene: TRBJ2-7; d_gene: -; abundance: -; CDR3nt: TGTGCCAGTACAGGAGGAGGCCGGGACAAGGTCGGGGAGCAGTACTTC; CDR3aa: CASTGGGRDKVGEQYF
v_gene: TRBV28; j_gene: TRBJ2-1; d_gene: TRBD2; abundance: -; CDR3nt: TGTGCCAGCAGGAGGAGCGGGGAGGCGAAGCAGTTCTTC; CDR3aa: CASRRSGEAKQFF
v_gene: TRBV19; j_gene: TRBJ1-2; d_gene: -; abundance: -; CDR3nt: TGTGCCAGTAGCCTCTCAGTCCGATATGGCTACACCTTC; CDR3aa: CASSLSVRYGYTF
v_gene: TRBV20-1; j_gene: TRBJ1-1; d_gene: -; abundance: -; CDR3nt: TGCAGTGCTAGTGGGGGGGGCGGGGACACTGAAGCTTTCTTT; CDR3aa: CSASGGGGDTEAFF
v_gene: TRBV7-8; j_gene: TRBJ2-2; d_gene: -; abundance: -; CDR3nt: TGTGCCAGCAGCTTAGGACAGCACACCGGGGAGCTGTTTTTT; CDR3aa: CASSLGQHTGELFF
v_gene: TRBV29-1; j_gene: TRBJ1-4; d_gene: -; abundance: -; CDR3nt: TGCAGCGTTGCTGGGGGGGTAGAAAAATTGTTTTTT; CDR3aa: CSVAGGVEKLFF
v_gene: TRBV20-1; j_gene: TRBJ2-6; d_gene: TRBD1; abundance: -; CDR3nt: TGCAGTGCTAGTGCGGGACAGGCTTCCGGGGCCAACGTCCTGACTTTC; CDR3aa: CSASAGQASGANVLTF
v_gene: TRBV20-1; j_gene: TRBJ2-1; d_gene: TRBD2; abundance: few; CDR3nt: TGCAGTGCTAACCAGCGGGGAAGCTCCTACAATGAGCAGTTCTTC; CDR3aa: CSANQRGSSYNEQFF
v_gene: TRBV6-1; j_gene: TRBJ1-5; d_gene: -; abundance: -; CDR3nt: TGTGCCAGCAGTGAAGGCATCGGAGTCAATCAGCCCCAGCATTTT; CDR3aa: CASSEGIGVNQPQHF
v_gene: TRBV3-1; j_gene: TRBJ2-2; d_gene: -; abundance: -; CDR3nt: TGTGCCAGCAGCCAATCTAAGACCACCGGGGAGCTGTTTTTT; CDR3aa: CASSQSKTTGELFF
v_gene: TRBV4-2; j_gene: TRBJ2-7; d_gene: TRBD2; abundance: -; CDR3nt: TGTGCCAGCAGATCGACTAGCGGGGGACGTTCCTACAATGAGCAGTACTTC; CDR3aa: CASRSTSGGRSYNEQYF
v_gene: TRBV13; j_gene: TRBJ2-1; d_gene: -; abundance: -; CDR3nt: TGTGCCAGCAGCTTATCAGGGGCGACCCTCTACAATGAGCAGTTCTTC; CDR3aa: CASSLSGATLYNEQFF
v_gene: TRBV4-3; j_gene: TRBJ1-2; d_gene: TRBD1; abundance: few; CDR3nt: TGCGCCAGCAGCCAAGAGGCAGGGGGCAACTATGGCTACACCTTC; CDR3aa: CASSQEAGGNYGYTF
v_gene: TRBV11-1; j_gene: TRBJ1-1; d_gene: -; abundance: -; CDR3nt: TGTGCCGGCCGCCCATTGGTGAACACTGAAGCTTTCTTT; CDR3aa: CAGRPLVNTEAFF
v_gene: TRBV6-5; j_gene: TRBJ2-7; d_gene: -; abundance: few; CDR3nt: TGTGCCAGCTCGGGTAAGATAAACTACGAGCAGTACTTC; CDR3aa: CASSGKINYEQYF
v_gene: TRBV20-1; j_gene: TRBJ1-5; d_gene: -; abundance: -; CDR3nt: TGCAGTGCTAGAGGTGACAGTCACAATCAGCCCCAGCATTTT; CDR3aa: CSARGDSHNQPQHF
v_gene: TRBV27; j_gene: TRBJ2-7; d_gene: TRBD2; abundance: -; CDR3nt: TGTGCCAGCAGTTTAGTGGGGACTAGTCCCTACGAGCAGTACTTC; CDR3aa: CASSLVGTSPYEQYF
v_gene: TRBV6-4; j_gene: TRBJ2-3; d_gene: TRBD1; abundance: -; CDR3nt: TGTGCCAGCAGTGACTCGCAGGGGGCAGATACGCAGTATTTT; CDR3aa: CASSDSQGADTQYF
v_gene: TRBV28; j_gene: TRBJ2-5; d_gene: TRBD1; abundance: -; CDR3nt: TGTGCCAGCAGGAAAAGACAGGGGTCGGAGACCCAGTACTTC; CDR3aa: CASRKRQGSETQYF
v_gene: TRBV16; j_gene: TRBJ2-3; d_gene: -; abundance: many; CDR3nt: TGTGCCAGCGTCCTCGAGACAGATACGCAGTATTTT; CDR3aa: CASVLETDTQYF
v_gene: TRBV11-2; j_gene: TRBJ2-5; d_gene: TRBD2; abundance: many; CDR3nt: TGTGCCAGCAGCTCCTATAGCGGGGGAGATAAAGAGACCCAGTACTTC; CDR3aa: CASSSYSGGDKETQYF
v_gene: TRBV4-1; j_gene: TRBJ2-7; d_gene: -; abundance: -; CDR3nt: TGCGCCAGCAGCCAGACGACATTTACCTACGAGCAGTACTTC; CDR3aa: CASSQTTFTYEQYF
v_gene: TRBV29-1; j_gene: TRBJ1-1; d_gene: -; abundance: -; CDR3nt: TGCAGCGTTGAAGGCACCGCTCGCCTCACTGAAGCTTTCTTT; CDR3aa: CSVEGTARLTEAFF
v_gene: TRBV7-2; j_gene: TRBJ2-7; d_gene: -; abundance: few; CDR3nt: TGTGCCAGCAGTCCGCCGGTCTCCTACGAGCAGTACTTC; CDR3aa: CASSPPVSYEQYF
v_gene: TRBV29-1; j_gene: TRBJ1-2; d_gene: -; abundance: once; CDR3nt: TGCAGCGTTGATGTAGGGGGATGGTCGGGAGGCTACACCTTC; CDR3aa: CSVDVGGWSGGYTF